Below are 21 T cell receptor beta chains sequenced from a single sample in a study of CD8+ T cells in alopecia areata. This sample's treatment: oral pan-JAK inhibitor, 5-10 mg twice daily. Investigators isolated RNA and reverse transcribed it into cDNA to act as the sequencing template. Profiled with immunoSEQ multiplex PCR; TCRdb holds only in-frame clones, not every one. The table includes 100,000 to 150,000 clones, approximately 57% detected once. The source material was CD4+ T cells sorted from blood, sampled at week 4, from a patient treated with tofacitinib. These TCRs come from a human donor with alopecia areata.

CDR3 loop: CASSPEAGGITDTQYF. In DNA form, the CDR3 reads TGTGCCAGCAGCCCCGAAGCGGGGGGGATCACAGATACGCAGTATTTT. This chain uses TRBV7-2 with TRBJ2-3; the match to TRBD2 covers 10 bases. There are 16 residues in the CDR3. Germline V lookup: CDR1 SGHTA, CDR2 FQGNSA. Trimming cost V 5 bases and J 2 bases; bases outside gene matches: 7.

V and J are TRBV11-2 and TRBJ2-7; 7 nucleotides match TRBD1. The trim removed 6 bases at V and 3 bases at J, leaving 14 bases unmatched. This CDR3 has 16 amino acids. The germline CDR1 and CDR2 sequences are SGHAT and FQNNGV. Here the CDR3 reads CASRISGTEEFYEQYF. The DNA of the CDR3 is TGTGCCAGCAGGATCTCCGGGACAGAGGAATTCTACGAGCAGTACTTC.

The V and J genes are TRBV7-8 and TRBJ2-1; a possible D gene is TRBD2 (5 bases). The germline CDR1 and CDR2 sequences are SGHVS and FQNEAQ. V dropped 2 bases and J dropped 3 bases, with 20 bases sitting between them. The CDR3 spans 18 residues. The DNA of the CDR3 is TGTGCCAGCAGCTTAAGCAGTCGCATCGGGGTAAGCTACAATGAGCAGTTCTTC. Translated, it gives CASSLSSRIGVSYNEQFF.

This clone was observed a few times. V and J are TRBV28 and TRBJ2-7; no clear D. Germline-derived CDR1 and CDR2 are MDHEN and SYDVKM. Trimming cost V 6 bases and J 9 bases, with 12 bases left between them. The CDR3 contains 11 residues. The CDR3 coding sequence is TGTGCCAGCAGAGACGATACAAGGCAGTACTTC. It is translated as CASRDDTRQYF.

The gene calls are TRBV10-3 and TRBJ2-1; the D is unclear. Trimming took 8 bases from V and 6 from J, leaving 8 bases between them. CDR3 length: 11 residues. Germline CDR1 ENHRY, CDR2 SYGVKD. In nucleotides, the CDR3 is TGTGCCATCTTGACTGGCAATGAGCAGTTCTTC. This translates into CAILTGNEQFF.

The chain uses TRBV2 and TRBJ1-5; 9 positions match TRBD1. The CDR3 extends over 14 amino acids. Germline lookup yields CDR1 SNHLY and CDR2 FYNNEI. The ends lost 7 bases at V and 4 bases at J; junction bases unmatched: 5. The CDR3 coding sequence is TGTGCCAGCAATGGCGGGACAGGGAATCAGCCCCAGCATTTT. The encoded protein is CASNGGTGNQPQHF.

This clone was seen just once. The V and J genes are TRBV5-6 and TRBJ2-7; 7 bases map to TRBD1. Germline V gene sequence: CDR1 SGHDT, CDR2 YYEEEE. After removal of 1 base from V and 4 bases from J, the junction contained 5 bases not matched to a gene. The CDR3 sequence is 14 residues long. The CDR3 loop reads CASSLSGTAYEQYF. CDR3 sequence (DNA): TGTGCCAGCAGCTTGTCGGGGACAGCTTACGAGCAGTACTTC. Combining the CDR3 with reference TRBV5-6 and TRBJ2-7 gives the whole variable domain DAGVTQSPTHLIKTRGQQVTLRCSPKSGHDTVSWYQQALGQGPQFIFQYYEEEERQRGNFPDRFSGHQFPNYSSELNVNALLLGDSALYLCASSLSGTAYEQYFGPGTRLTVT.

The genes are TRBV23-1 and TRBJ2-7, with D unclear. TRBV23-1 belongs to the ORF category, with a function that is uncertain. The CDR3 sequence is 14 residues long. V shed 2 bases and J shed 3 bases, with 11 bases lying between them. The CDR3 DNA reads TGCGCCAGCAGTCAACGGCAGAACTACTACGAGCAGTACTTC. This encodes CASSQRQNYYEQYF.

The chain combines TRBV14 with TRBJ1-1; no clear D. Germline CDR1 and CDR2: SGHDN and FVKESK. The V end was cut by 0 bases, the J end by 7 bases, with 3 bases between. The CDR3 is 11 amino acids. CDR3 region: CASSQDIEAFF. The CDR3 nucleotides are TGTGCCAGCAGCCAAGATATTGAAGCTTTCTTT.

This clone was seen a handful of times. The rearrangement uses TRBV5-1 and TRBJ2-5, with D possibly being TRBD2 (5 bases). CDR3 length: 13 amino acids. The V end was cut by 4 bases, the J end by 3 bases, with 10 bases between. Germline CDR1 is SGHRS and CDR2 is YFSETQ. In DNA form, the CDR3 reads TGCGCCAGCAGCAATGGGCGGGAAGAGACCCAGTACTTC. Its protein is CASSNGREETQYF.

This clone was seen more than once but under ten times. The CDR3 DNA is TGCAGCGTAGGGACAGGGGCTGAAGCTTTCTTT. This sequence encodes CSVGTGAEAFF. The chain links TRBV29-1 to TRBJ1-1; 10 bases line up with TRBD1. Germline V gene data show CDR1 as SQVTM and CDR2 as ANQGSEA. Germline trimming cut 6 bases from V and 6 bases from J; bases unmatched to any gene: 1. This CDR3 region has 11 residues.

This clone was seen a handful of times. The chain carries TRBV2 and TRBJ2-3; the D is unclear. Germline CDR1 and CDR2: SNHLY and FYNNEI. CDR3 size: 13 residues. Between the trimmed V and J ends, which lost 7 bases and 2 bases, there was a span of 10 bases. The CDR3 protein is CASNGPYTDTQYF. The CDR3 bases are TGTGCCAGCAACGGACCCTACACAGATACGCAGTATTTT.

This chain links TRBV7-9 with TRBJ1-2; the D gene is possibly TRBD1 (5 bases). Germline V lookup: CDR1 SEHNR, CDR2 FQNEAQ (reference sequence). The CDR3 is 13 amino acids. V was trimmed by 2 bases and J by 8 bases, leaving 12 bases between them. As DNA, the CDR3 is TGTGCCAGCAGCTTACACGCAGGGAACGGCTACACCTTC. It codes for CASSLHAGNGYTF. Combining the CDR3 with reference TRBV7-9 and TRBJ1-2 gives the whole variable domain DTGVSQNPRHKITKRGQNVTFRCDPISEHNRLYWYRQTLGQGPEFLTYFQNEAQLEKSRLLSDRFSAERPKGSFSTLEIQRTEQGDSAMYLCASSLHAGNGYTFGSGTRLTVV.

The chain joins TRBV14 to TRBJ1-2; TRBD1 is a possible D gene (6 bases). Germline V gene sequence: CDR1 SGHDN, CDR2 FVKESK. CDR3 length: 16 amino acids. Trimming removed 2 bases at V and 8 bases at J, with 21 bases between. The CDR3 protein is CASSQTRTPGGEGYTF. Here the CDR3 DNA reads TGTGCCAGCAGCCAAACAAGGACCCCCGGGGGCGAGGGCTACACCTTC.

J is TRBJ2-1 and V is TRBV19; TRBD2 agrees at 7 bases. Per germline, CDR1 LNHDA and CDR2 SQIVND (reference sequence). The CDR3 runs 14 residues. After removal of 6 bases from V and 7 bases from J, the junction contained 9 bases not matched to a gene. The CDR3 nucleotides are TGTGCCAGTAGCACGGGACTAATTGGGAATGAGCAGTTCTTC. Its protein is CASSTGLIGNEQFF.

This clone was counted a single time. This sequence joins TRBV2 and TRBJ2-7, with D perhaps given as TRBD1 or TRBD2 (6 bases each). Looked up from germline, CDR1 is SNHLY and CDR2 is FYNNEI. Trimming stripped 6 bases from V and 6 bases from J, with 18 bases between. This CDR3 region has 14 residues. In DNA form, the CDR3 reads TGTGCCAGCAGCCCATTAGCTTCGGGGGCCGAGCAGTACTTC. It yields the protein CASSPLASGAEQYF. The whole variable domain, remainder taken from reference TRBV2 and TRBJ2-7, is EPEVTQTPSHQVTQMGQEVILRCVPISNHLYFYWYRQILGQKVEFLVSFYNNEISEKSEIFDDQFSVERPDGSNFTLKIRSTKLEDSAMYFCASSPLASGAEQYFGPGTRLTVT.

The chain employs TRBV9 and TRBJ2-5; TRBD2 is a possible D gene (5 bases). Per the germline V gene, CDR1 is SGDLS and CDR2 is YYNGEE. V was clipped by 3 bases and J by 0 bases, with 9 bases between them. CDR3 length equals 14 residues. Here the CDR3 reads CASSGLPYQETQYF. The CDR3, as DNA: TGTGCCAGCAGCGGACTACCGTACCAAGAGACCCAGTACTTC.

This clone was seen only once. This sequence joins TRBV7-2 and TRBJ2-5; D is possibly TRBD1 (6 bases). Per germline, CDR1 SGHTA and CDR2 FQGNSA. The V end was cut by 7 bases, the J end by 1 base, with 16 bases between. The CDR3 spans 15 residues. Here the CDR3 DNA reads TGTGCCAGCACCGATAACGACAGGATCCAAGAGACCCAGTACTTC. Its translation: CASTDNDRIQETQYF.

V gene TRBV6-5 combines with J gene TRBJ1-1; the D gene is possibly TRBD1 (6 bases). V dropped 0 bases and J dropped 0 bases, with 11 bases sitting between them. Germline CDR1 and CDR2: MNHEY and SVGAGI. CDR3 size: 16 residues. In nucleotides, the CDR3 is TGTGCCAGCAGTTACTCGTCCGACAGGTTGAACACTGAAGCTTTCTTT. This translates into CASSYSSDRLNTEAFF.

The chain couples TRBV5-1 to TRBJ2-1; no clear D gene. V was clipped by 0 bases and J by 4 bases, with 5 bases between them. Germline lookup yields CDR1 SGHRS and CDR2 YFSETQ. The CDR3 covers 13 residues. The CDR3 DNA sequence: TGCGCCAGCAGCTTGGAACCTTACAATGAGCAGTTCTTC. This translates into CASSLEPYNEQFF.

The gene calls are TRBV4-3 and TRBJ2-5; D gene uncertain. Deletions cut 1 base from V and 4 bases from J, with 10 bases between. This CDR3 region has 14 residues. Germline CDR1 reads LGHNA; CDR2 reads YSLEER. The CDR3 loop is CASSQALDSETQYF. CDR3 in DNA: TGCGCCAGCAGCCAAGCTTTAGATTCAGAGACCCAGTACTTC.